This T cell receptor (beta chain) derives from a study of shared clonotypes between healthy human individuals. Naive CD8 cells comprised CD45RO-negative, CCR7-positively selected cells, excluding terminally differentiated effector memory CD45RA+ cells. Deletions cut 3 bases from V and 11 bases from J, with 15 bases between. This CDR3 comprises 13 residues. CDR1 SNHLY and CDR2 FYNNEI come from the germline V gene. The protocol was immunoSEQ multiplex PCR, while the TCRdb copy is restricted to in-frame clones and leaves out a portion. This sample has about 600,000 clones, with about 95% found just once.

This clonotype was sampled from a woman in her twenties or thirties in good health. The specimen was naive CD8+ T cells sorted from blood. This chain joins TRBV2 and TRBJ2-3; D unclear. The CDR3 here is CASSESEGWRQYF. CDR3 in DNA: TGTGCCAGCAGTGAGTCGGAAGGGTGGAGGCAGTATTTT.